This is a list of T cell receptor beta chains from one sample in a study of regulatory T cells in long-lasting Graves disease. TCRdb re-derived calls from the multiplex PCR reads in MiXCR, one entry per CDR3 protein. Of around 340,000 distinct CDR3 sequences listed, about 18% are singletons. The source material was peripheral blood mononuclear cells (PBMCs), sampled when the disease was refractory, from a patient treated with antithyroid drugs. These receptors originate from a female donor with Graves disease. CDR3s include the opening cysteine and the closing phenylalanine or tryptophan. The D gene is left open where the match is weak. A row's size may be missing; if present it is once, few, many or a size class.

12 | few | . | TRBJ2-7 | TRBV29-1 | TGCAGCGTTGAAGATCGAGCCTACGAGCAGTACTTC | CSVEDRAYEQYF
15 | once | TRBD1 | TRBJ1-2 | TRBV3-1 | TGTGCCAGCAGCGCCCGACAGGGGGGAAACTATGGCTACACCTTC | CASSARQGGNYGYTF
15 | few | TRBD2 | TRBJ2-1 | TRBV30 | TGTGCCTGGAGTGCAGGACTAGCGGGATACAATGAGCAGTTCTTC | CAWSAGLAGYNEQFF
11 | few | . | TRBJ2-1 | TRBV6-2/TRBV6-3 | TGTGCCAGCAGTTCCCCGGGAGAGCAGTTCTTC | CASSSPGEQFF
11 | many | . | TRBJ1-2 | TRBV20-1 | TGCAGTGCTAGCGTCCCTCGGGGCTACACCTTC | CSASVPRGYTF
16 | . | TRBD2 | TRBJ2-7 | TRBV4-1 | TGCGCCAGCAGCCAACTGGGACTACTCTCACCTTACGAGCAGTACTTC | CASSQLGLLSPYEQYF
16 | few | . | TRBJ1-1 | TRBV24-1 | TGTGCCACCAGTGCCGCCTCGGGCGGGTTGGACACTGAAGCTTTCTTT | CATSAASGGLDTEAFF
14 | once | . | TRBJ2-7 | TRBV6-1 | TGTGCCAGCAGTGAACCGACTGAATCCTACGAGCAGTACTTC | CASSEPTESYEQYF
12 | . | . | TRBJ1-2 | TRBV12-3/TRBV12-4 | TGTGCCACCCCGACCTGGAACTATGGCTACACCTTC | CATPTWNYGYTF
15 | few | . | TRBJ2-4 | TRBV5-1 | TGCGCCAGCAGCTTGAGGCCAGTACAGGGAAACATTCAGTACTTC | CASSLRPVQGNIQYF
19 | many | . | TRBJ2-7 | TRBV11-2 | TGTGCCAGCAGCCACTGGCGGGGCAGGGTAGGCGAAAAACCCTACGAGCAGTACTTC | CASSHWRGRVGEKPYEQYF
17 | many | TRBD1 | TRBJ1-1 | TRBV11-2 | TGTGCCAGCAGCCTTACCCCTTCGACAGGGCTGAGCACTGAAGCTTTCTTT | CASSLTPSTGLSTEAFF
14 | . | . | TRBJ1-5 | TRBV28 | TGTGCCAGCAGTCTCTCATCTGGGGAGGGACCCCAGCATTTT | CASSLSSGEGPQHF
15 | . | TRBD1 | TRBJ2-4 | TRBV7-9 | TGTGCCAGCAGCTCCTGGCGACAGGGGAAATACATTCAGCACTTC | CASSSWRQGKYIQHF
14 | . | . | TRBJ2-5 | TRBV7-8 | TGTGCCAGCAGCAACCGGGACCCCCATTGGACCCAGTACTTC | CASSNRDPHWTQYF
15 | few | TRBD1 | TRBJ1-1 | TRBV7-2 | TGTGCCAGCATGACACAGGGGGCCTTGAACACTGAAGCTTTCTTT | CASMTQGALNTEAFF
12 | few | . | TRBJ1-2 | TRBV20-1 | TGCAGTGCCTTCCCCCCTAACTATGGCTACACCTTC | CSAFPPNYGYTF
14 | many | TRBD1 | TRBJ1-2 | TRBV7-9 | TGTGCCAGCAGTTTCCTTGCGACAGGGAAAGGCTACACCTTC | CASSFLATGKGYTF
14 | many | TRBD2 | TRBJ2-7 | TRBV28 | TGTGCCAGCAGTTTAAGTGGGGCGGGAGGAAAGCAGTACTTC | CASSLSGAGGKQYF
16 | many | TRBD2 | TRBJ2-7 | TRBV15 | TGTGCCACCAGCATGGTGGCCTCGGGACTAGCTCACGAGCAGTACTTC | CATSMVASGLAHEQYF
15 | many | . | TRBJ1-5 | TRBV7-8 | TGTGCCAGCAGCTTAGCGGTCTGGAGGAATCAGCCCCAGCATTTT | CASSLAVWRNQPQHF
13 | many | TRBD1 | TRBJ2-7 | TRBV30 | TGTGCCTGGAGTCTCACAGGGGGCAGCGAGCAGTACTTC | CAWSLTGGSEQYF
13 | few | . | TRBJ1-5 | TRBV6-1 | TGTGCCAGCAGCAAATCCCTAGATCAGCCCCAGCATTTT | CASSKSLDQPQHF
13 | many | TRBD1 | TRBJ2-1 | TRBV2 | TGTGCCAGCAGGGGGACAGGGTACAATGAGCAGTTCTTC | CASRGTGYNEQFF
17 | many | TRBD1 | TRBJ1-6 | TRBV7-9 | TGTGCCAGCAGCTTAGCTGGGACAGGGGGAGGAAATTCACCCCTCCACTTT | CASSLAGTGGGNSPLHF
14 | . | . | TRBJ1-4 | TRBV25-1 | TGTGCCAGCAGCGCGGAGGGTCGGTGGGAAAAACTGTTTTTT | CASSAEGRWEKLFF
15 | many | . | TRBJ2-5 | TRBV11-2 | TGTGCCAGCAGCTTAGACAGGGGTCCTCAGGTGACCCAGTACTTC | CASSLDRGPQVTQYF
16 | few | TRBD1 | TRBJ1-1 | TRBV30 | TGTGCCTGGAGTGTTTGGGACAGGGGCATGAACACTGAAGCTTTCTTT | CAWSVWDRGMNTEAFF
14 | few | . | TRBJ2-7 | TRBV20-1 | TGCAGTGCTAGAGGCTACGAGGGGGGCTACGAGCAGTACTTC | CSARGYEGGYEQYF
15 | few | TRBD1 | TRBJ1-4 | TRBV4-1 | TGCGCCAGCAGCCAAGAGGACAGGGACGGGGAAAAACTGTTTTTT | CASSQEDRDGEKLFF
16 | . | . | TRBJ2-7 | TRBV2 | TGTGCCAGCAGCTTATTGTTTCCGGTTCAGGGCAACGAGCAGTACTTC | CASSLLFPVQGNEQYF
17 | many | . | TRBJ1-1 | TRBV6-1 | TGTGCCAGCAATACCAGGAGAGCCGGGGTCATGAACACTGAAGCTTTCTTT | CASNTRRAGVMNTEAFF
13 | . | . | TRBJ1-1 | TRBV9 | TGTGCCAGCGGCGCAGAGAAGAACACTGAAGCTTTCTTT | CASGAEKNTEAFF
15 | . | . | TRBJ1-2 | TRBV7-9 | TGTGCCAGCAGCTTAGACCCGGGGACTCCCTATGGCTACACCTTC | CASSLDPGTPYGYTF
13 | . | TRBD1 | TRBJ1-2 | TRBV5-1 | TGCGCCAGCAGCTTGGGACAGGGTCGGGGCTACACCTTC | CASSLGQGRGYTF
13 | many | TRBD1 | TRBJ1-2 | TRBV18 | TGTGCCAGCTCCCGGGACAGCACGTATGGCTACACCTTC | CASSRDSTYGYTF
13 | many | TRBD1 | TRBJ1-2 | TRBV29-1 | TGCAGCGTAGGGGTCGGGACAGACTATGGCTACACCTTC | CSVGVGTDYGYTF
12 | many | . | TRBJ1-2 | TRBV29-1 | TGCAGCGTTGGGACAGCGAACTATGGCTACACCTTC | CSVGTANYGYTF
14 | many | . | TRBJ1-2 | TRBV15 | TGTGCCACCAGCCTTGGGCAGCCTAACTATGGCTACACCTTC | CATSLGQPNYGYTF
16 | few | TRBD1 | TRBJ2-2 | TRBV7-2 | TGTGCCAGCAGCAAGACAGGGACGTCGGTCACCGGGGAGCTGTTTTTT | CASSKTGTSVTGELFF
15 | . | TRBD2 | TRBJ2-3 | TRBV7-2 | TGTGCCAGCGGACGACTAGCGGGGGGGTCAGATACGCAGTATTTT | CASGRLAGGSDTQYF
14 | . | . | TRBJ1-1 | TRBV29-1 | TGCAGCGCGTTAGGGGGGGCGGCGAACACTGAAGCTTTCTTT | CSALGGAANTEAFF
13 | once | TRBD1 | TRBJ1-1 | TRBV7-2 | TGTGCCAGCAGCCCTAGGCAGGGGGGTAAAGCTTTCTTT | CASSPRQGGKAFF
12 | . | . | TRBJ1-3 | TRBV10-3 | TGTGCCGGTGGATCCTCTGGAAACACCATATATTTT | CAGGSSGNTIYF
14 | . | . | TRBJ2-7 | TRBV5-1 | TGCGCCAGCAGCTTGGAACCAGGCCCCTACGAGCAGTACTTC | CASSLEPGPYEQYF
15 | few | . | TRBJ1-2 | TRBV12-3/TRBV12-4 | TGTGCCAGCAGACCCGGCTGGGGGGGAAACTATGGCTACACCTTC | CASRPGWGGNYGYTF
13 | many | . | TRBJ1-1 | TRBV10-1 | TGCGCCAGCAGCCCGGGTCGTGGCACTGAAGCTTTCTTT | CASSPGRGTEAFF
13 | few | . | TRBJ2-3 | TRBV7-3 | TGTGCCAGCAGCCAAATCCAGGGTGATACGCAGTATTTT | CASSQIQGDTQYF
14 | many | . | TRBJ1-2 | TRBV28 | TGTGCCAGCAGTTTAAGGACAGAAGGGGGTGGCTACACCTTC | CASSLRTEGGGYTF
19 | few | TRBD1 | TRBJ2-7 | TRBV20-1 | TGCAGTGCTAGAGATCGCCGGACCCGACAGGGGCCGAGCTCCTACGAGCAGTACTTC | CSARDRRTRQGPSSYEQYF
15 | many | TRBD2 | TRBJ2-7 | TRBV3-1 | TGTGCCAGCAGTCCGGGGACTAGCGGGAGATACGAGCAGTACTTC | CASSPGTSGRYEQYF
15 | . | . | TRBJ2-7 | TRBV5-1 | TGCGCCAGCAGCCCCGGGACTTCACTCTCCTACGAGCAGTACTTC | CASSPGTSLSYEQYF
15 | many | . | TRBJ2-7 | TRBV12-5 | TGTGCTAGTGGACGGACGCCCTCGTCCCTCCACGAGCAGTACTTC | CASGRTPSSLHEQYF
15 | few | . | TRBJ2-7 | TRBV5-5 | TGTGCCAGCAGCTTGCACATGGACGGTTCCTACGAGCAGTACTTC | CASSLHMDGSYEQYF